One sample yielded the 29 T cell receptor beta chains listed below, sequenced in a study of T cell repertoires in cytomegalovirus infection. Via MiXCR, TCRdb re-called the reads, giving one row per CDR3 protein. The data show just under 300,000 distinct CDR3 sequences, with 9.6% seen just once and more than 2.5% held by the top ten. Source material: PBMCs. These receptors all stem from a human donor in good health (CMV status not recorded). Some clones in this sample may be carry-over from other donors' samples.

The chain employs TRBV25-1 and TRBJ2-3; D not resolved. CDR3 length: 14 amino acids. V lost 0 bases and J 2 bases, leaving 6 bases between the germline ends. Germline V gene data show CDR1 as MGHDK and CDR2 as SYGVNS. CDR3 sequence (DNA): TGTGCCAGCAGTGAATATTCTCTCACAGATACGCAGTATTTT. This codes for CASSEYSLTDTQYF.

This clonotype was seen many times. CDR3 loop: CASSQVPGAGAFF. CDR3 bases: TGCGCCAGCAGCCAAGTCCCCGGGGCGGGAGCTTTCTTT. This rearrangement joins TRBV4-3 to TRBJ1-1; TRBD1 is a possible D gene (5 bases). The V gene lost 1 base and the J gene lost 10 bases, with 13 bases spanning the gap. The CDR3 sequence is 13 residues long. CDR1 LGHNA and CDR2 YSLEER come from the germline V gene.

In its sample, this clonotype was seen many times. The CDR3 DNA reads as TGTGCCAGCAGCCCGGGACAGGGGGCTCGGGCGGAGACCCAGTACTTC. Translated, it gives CASSPGQGARAETQYF. This chain uses TRBV28 with TRBJ2-5, with 12 nucleotides matching TRBD1. The CDR3 extends over 16 amino acids. After removal of 6 bases from V and 5 bases from J, the junction contained 10 bases not matched to a gene. From germline, CDR1 is MDHEN and CDR2 SYDVKM. The full variable domain, its missing parts supplied by reference TRBV28 and TRBJ2-5, is DVKVTQSSRYLVKRTGEKVFLECVQDMDHENMFWYRQDPGLGLRLIYFSYDVKMKEKGDIPEGYSVSREKKERFSLILESASTNQTSMYLCASSPGQGARAETQYFGPGTRLLVL.

The chain recombines TRBV7-9 with TRBJ2-5, with 7 bases that match TRBD1. The CDR3 loop spans 15 amino acids. Germline loops: CDR1 SEHNR, CDR2 FQNEAQ (reference sequence). V lost 3 bases to trimming and J lost 5 bases; unmatched junction nucleotides: 9. The CDR3 DNA reads TGTGCCAGCAGCTTGGGACAGCTAGAGGTTGAGACCCAGTACTTC. The encoded protein is CASSLGQLEVETQYF. The variable domain in full, completed from reference TRBV7-9 and TRBJ2-5, reads DTGVSQNPRHKITKRGQNVTFRCDPISEHNRLYWYRQTLGQGPEFLTYFQNEAQLEKSRLLSDRFSAERPKGSFSTLEIQRTEQGDSAMYLCASSLGQLEVETQYFGPGTRLLVL.

This clonotype was recorded at least ten times. V gene TRBV7-2 combines with J gene TRBJ1-3; tentative D call: TRBD1 (6 bases). The CDR3 loop spans 15 amino acids. CDR1 is SGHTA, CDR2 FQGNSA, per germline. V lost 5 bases and J 0 bases, leaving 11 bases between the germline ends. CDR3 nucleotides: TGTGCCAGCAGCACACAGGGACCCTCTGGAAACACCATATATTTT. Translated, it gives CASSTQGPSGNTIYF. Filled out from reference TRBV7-2 and TRBJ1-3, the complete variable domain reads GAGVSQSPSNKVTEKGKDVELRCDPISGHTALYWYRQSLGQGLEFLIYFQGNSAPDKSGLPSDRFSAERTGGSVSTLTIQRTQQEDSAVYLCASSTQGPSGNTIYFGEGSWLTVV.

The chain recombines TRBV5-1 with TRBJ2-1; 9 nucleotides agree with TRBD1. Germline CDR1 SGHRS, CDR2 YFSETQ. With 4 bases clipped from V and 3 bases from J, the junction kept 14 bases outside the gene matches. The CDR3 contains 18 residues. In DNA form, the CDR3 reads TGCGCCAGCAGCAACCGAGGAGGGGACAGGGTGGGCTACAATGAGCAGTTCTTC. As protein: CASSNRGGDRVGYNEQFF.

This clonotype has more than one count but fewer than ten. The chain combines TRBV12-3 or TRBV12-4 with TRBJ1-1; 7 bases align to TRBD1. The junction had 6 bases not matched to a gene; V was cut back by 5 bases and J by 6 bases. The CDR3 is made up of 13 amino acids. CDR3 in amino acids: CASSQTGKAEAFF. The CDR3 bases are TGTGCCAGCAGTCAGACAGGGAAGGCTGAAGCTTTCTTT.

This rearrangement joins TRBV5-6 to TRBJ2-5, with D perhaps given as TRBD1 or TRBD2 (5 bases each). Germline-derived CDR1 and CDR2 are SGHDT and YYEEEE. This CDR3 is 15 amino acids long. V lost 0 bases and J 4 bases, leaving 13 bases between the germline ends. Here the CDR3 DNA reads TGTGCCAGCAGCTTGGGAATAGGGACGAGAGAGACCCAGTACTTC. This gives the protein CASSLGIGTRETQYF.

This clonotype was seen ten or more times. The J gene is TRBJ2-7, the V gene TRBV6-2 or TRBV6-3, with 7 bases aligning to TRBD1. V dropped 4 bases and J dropped 2; count of bases not matched to a gene: 2. CDR3 length: 13 amino acids. Germline CDR1 is MNHEY and CDR2 is SVGEGT. The CDR3 DNA reads as TGTGCCAGCAGTTGGGGACAGACCTACGAGCAGTACGTC. The encoded protein is CASSWGQTYEQYV.

This clonotype was seen at least ten times. The chain uses TRBV28 and TRBJ2-3; no firm D call. This CDR3 comprises 14 residues. Trimming took 3 bases from V and 2 from J, leaving 9 bases between them. CDR1 MDHEN and CDR2 SYDVKM come from the germline V gene. Written as DNA, the CDR3 is TGTGCCAGCAGTTTTCGCGGTCCCACAGATACGCAGTATTTT. It encodes CASSFRGPTDTQYF.

The chain joins TRBV10-2 to TRBJ1-2; D may be TRBD1 (5 bases). The CDR3 runs 13 residues. Germline V gene data show CDR1 as WSHSY and CDR2 as SAAADI. V lost 2 bases and J lost 7, with 11 bases in between. The CDR3 region has the DNA TGCGCCAGCAGTGAGGACAGCCTCGTTGGCTACACCTTC. Translation: CASSEDSLVGYTF.

This clonotype has at least ten counts. The chain uses TRBV10-3 and TRBJ2-7; unclear D gene. Trimming removed 0 bases from V and 7 bases from J, with 16 bases in between. Germline CDR1 reads ENHRY; CDR2 reads SYGVKD. CDR3 length equals 15 residues. The CDR3 here is CAISESAVGLEEQYV. The CDR3 DNA reads as TGTGCCATCAGTGAGTCGGCGGTAGGCCTTGAGGAGCAGTACGTC.

The chain is built from TRBV7-2 and TRBJ2-1, with 10 bases matching TRBD1. The CDR3 is made up of 16 amino acids. V trimming: 4 bases; J trimming: 3 bases; junction bases outside the gene matches: 6. Germline V CDR1 and CDR2: SGHTA, FQGNSA. CDR3 sequence: CASSSTGQGYYNEQFF. DNA of the CDR3: TGTGCCAGCAGCTCCACGGGACAGGGGTACTACAATGAGCAGTTCTTC.

This clonotype came up many times. J is TRBJ2-1 and V is TRBV7-2, with TRBD2 as a possible D gene (6 bases). With 7 bases removed from V and 3 bases from J, the gap between germline ends came to 13 bases. The germline gives CDR1 SGHTA, CDR2 FQGNSA. The CDR3 is 14 amino acids. The CDR3 is CASTLSGSYNEQFF. Here the CDR3 DNA reads TGTGCCAGCACCCTATCCGGGAGCTACAATGAGCAGTTCTTC.

The rearrangement uses TRBV20-1 and TRBJ2-2; D might be TRBD1 (6 bases). Trimming pared 1 base from V and 5 bases from J, leaving 8 bases between. Germline CDR1 reads DFQATT; CDR2 reads SNEGSKA (reference sequence). This CDR3 has 13 residues. CDR3 region: CSARVGTTGELFF. CDR3 sequence (DNA): TGCAGTGCTAGAGTTGGGACAACCGGGGAGCTGTTTTTT.

There are many counts of this clonotype. The rearrangement joins TRBV6-5 to TRBJ1-2; the match to TRBD1 covers 7 bases. Germline CDR1 MNHEY, CDR2 SVGAGI. This CDR3 has 15 residues. V lost 2 bases, J lost 4 bases, and 7 bases stayed unmatched. The CDR3 bases are TGTGCCAGCAGTTACGAGGGACAGCAAGTCTATGGCTACACCTTC. This encodes CASSYEGQQVYGYTF.

This clonotype was recorded at least ten times. This CDR3 reads CASSLYAGAGNTIYF. CDR3 coding DNA: TGTGCCAGCAGTTTATATGCAGGGGCCGGAAACACCATATATTTT. The chain recombines TRBV28 with TRBJ1-3; D perhaps matches TRBD1 (6 bases). V was clipped by 1 base and J by 4 bases, with 11 bases between them. The CDR3 extends over 15 amino acids. Germline CDR1 is MDHEN and CDR2 is SYDVKM.

This clonotype was found many times. This rearrangement joins TRBV19 to TRBJ1-5, with D possibly being TRBD1 (5 bases). CDR1 is LNHDA and CDR2 is SQIVND in the germline V gene (reference sequence). Trimming took off 11 bases at V and 0 bases at J, with 14 bases between the two ends. This CDR3 spans 14 amino acids. In DNA, the CDR3 is TGTGCCTCCAAGGGGCTCATTAGCAATCAGCCCCAGCATTTT. This encodes CASKGLISNQPQHF.

This clonotype has at least ten counts. J is TRBJ2-5 and V is TRBV20-1, with 8 bases fitting TRBD1. Germline CDR1 and CDR2: DFQATT and SNEGSKA (reference sequence). CDR3 length: 14 amino acids. V was pared by 5 bases and J by 5 bases, with 10 bases of the junction left unmatched. The CDR3 nucleotides read TGCAGTGCTGGGGGTGCAGGGGGCGGTGAGACCCAGTACTTC. Protein sequence: CSAGGAGGGETQYF.

This clonotype was counted many times. This chain joins TRBV5-6 and TRBJ2-3; 7 bases align to TRBD1. With 3 bases clipped from V and 3 bases from J, the junction kept 13 bases outside the gene matches. The CDR3 covers 17 residues. CDR1 and CDR2 from the germline V gene are SGHDT and YYEEEE. The CDR3 protein is CASSSRTGIYVTDTQYF. CDR3 bases: TGTGCCAGCAGCTCAAGGACAGGAATCTATGTTACAGATACGCAGTATTTT.

This clonotype has a count of ten or more. The V gene is TRBV12-3 or TRBV12-4, the J gene TRBJ1-2; no definite D call. The germline V and J ends were trimmed by 6 bases and 7 bases, with 12 bases remaining between them. This CDR3 has 12 residues. The CDR3 DNA follows: TGTGCCAGCAGCCCCGGTCCCGGTGGCTACACCTTC. Translating gives CASSPGPGGYTF.

V usage is TRBV5-5 and J usage is TRBJ2-4; 7 nucleotides match TRBD1. Losses at the gene ends were 4 bases for V and 0 bases for J; bases not matched to a gene: 7. CDR3 size: 16 residues. The V gene's germline CDR1 is SGHKS and CDR2 YYEKEE (reference sequence). The CDR3 nucleotides are TGTGCCAGCAGCCCGATGGGGGACAGAGCCAAAAACATTCAGTACTTC. Translated, it gives CASSPMGDRAKNIQYF.

This clonotype was counted many times. The chain joins TRBV6-6 to TRBJ2-7; 9 bases are a match to TRBD1. The CDR3 runs 15 residues. The junction had 10 bases not matched to a gene; V was cut back by 6 bases and J by 4 bases. CDR1 and CDR2 (germline): MNHNY, SVGAGI (reference sequence). Here the CDR3 DNA reads TGTGCCAGCAGAACAGGACAGGGGCGGAATTACGAGCAGTACGTC. Encoded protein: CASRTGQGRNYEQYV.

This clonotype was found a few times. The CDR3 loop reads CASRAREGSRNEQFF. The CDR3 DNA reads TGTGCCAGCAGGGCAAGGGAGGGGAGCAGGAATGAGCAGTTCTTC. The chain couples TRBV9 to TRBJ2-1; 7 bases align to TRBD2. Germline V lookup: CDR1 SGDLS, CDR2 YYNGEE. There are 15 residues in the CDR3. V trimming: 5 bases; J trimming: 7 bases; junction bases outside the gene matches: 12.

V usage is TRBV29-1 and J usage is TRBJ1-1, with D uncertain. V was cut by 7 bases and J by 3 bases, with 12 bases left in between. The CDR3 covers 12 residues. Germline assignment: CDR1 SQVTM and CDR2 ANQGSEA. CDR3 protein: CSGRGCHTEAFF. In DNA form, the CDR3 reads TGCAGCGGCCGTGGGTGTCACACTGAAGCTTTCTTT.

This clonotype was counted many times. The rearrangement links TRBV19 to TRBJ1-5; 9 bases are a match to TRBD1. CDR3 size: 16 residues. Germline assignment: CDR1 LNHDA and CDR2 SQIVND (reference sequence). V gave up 6 bases and J gave up 4 bases; unmatched junction bases: 10. CDR3: CASRRQGQGENQPQHF. The CDR3 coding sequence is TGTGCCAGTAGACGACAGGGACAGGGCGAGAATCAGCCCCAGCATTTT.

In its sample, this clonotype was seen many times. The V call is TRBV7-3, the J call TRBJ2-3; possible D gene TRBD2, 5 bases. The V and J ends lost 0 bases and 1 base respectively, with 8 bases between them. There are 15 residues in the CDR3. The germline V gene encodes CDR1 SGHTA and CDR2 FQGTGA. CDR3 nucleotides: TGTGCCAGCAGCTTAACAGGTAGCGGCACAGATACGCAGTATTTT. Amino acids: CASSLTGSGTDTQYF.

This clonotype came up many times. The chain links TRBV15 to TRBJ1-2; perhaps TRBD1 as D (6 bases). Germline V gives CDR1 LNHNV, CDR2 YYDKDF (reference sequence). This CDR3 region has 15 residues. V dropped 0 bases and J dropped 2 bases, with 10 bases sitting between them. Written as DNA, the CDR3 is TGTGCCACCAGCAGAGAGAGGACAGAGAACTATGGCTACACCTTC. It translates to CATSRERTENYGYTF.

In this sample, this clonotype turned up a few times. Here the CDR3 DNA reads TGCAGTGGCCGGGACCCGAACACCGGGGAGCTGTTTTTT. Amino acids: CSGRDPNTGELFF. The chain joins TRBV20-1 to TRBJ2-2; D might be TRBD1 or TRBD2, each matching 5 bases. Looked up from germline, CDR1 is DFQATT and CDR2 is SNEGSKA (reference sequence). V was clipped by 7 bases and J by 0 bases, with 9 bases between them. CDR3 size: 13 residues.